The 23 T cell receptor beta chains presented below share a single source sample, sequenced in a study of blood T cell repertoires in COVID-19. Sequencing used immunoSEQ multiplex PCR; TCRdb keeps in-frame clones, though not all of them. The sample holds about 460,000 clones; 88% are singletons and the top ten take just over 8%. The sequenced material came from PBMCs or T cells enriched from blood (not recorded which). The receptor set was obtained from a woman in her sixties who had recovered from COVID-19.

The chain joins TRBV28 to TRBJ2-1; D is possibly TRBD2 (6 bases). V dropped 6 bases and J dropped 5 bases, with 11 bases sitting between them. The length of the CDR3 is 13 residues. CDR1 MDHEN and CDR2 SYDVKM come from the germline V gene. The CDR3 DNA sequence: TGTGCCAGCAGGACGCCGGGGGACAATGAGCAGTTCTTC. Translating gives CASRTPGDNEQFF.

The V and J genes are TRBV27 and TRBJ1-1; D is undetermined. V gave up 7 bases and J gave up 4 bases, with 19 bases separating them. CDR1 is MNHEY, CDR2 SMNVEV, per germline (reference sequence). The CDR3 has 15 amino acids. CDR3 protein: CASTQRSDWTTEAFF. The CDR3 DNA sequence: TGTGCCAGCACCCAGCGGTCAGATTGGACCACTGAAGCTTTCTTT.

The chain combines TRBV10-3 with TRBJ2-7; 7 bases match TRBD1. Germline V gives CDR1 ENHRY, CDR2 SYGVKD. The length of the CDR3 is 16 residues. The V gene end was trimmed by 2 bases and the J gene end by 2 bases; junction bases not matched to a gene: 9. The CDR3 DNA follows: TGTGCCATCAGTGAGCCGAACAGGGGCCCGACCTACGAGCAGTACTTC. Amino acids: CAISEPNRGPTYEQYF.

CDR3 residues: CASSQDVARTEAFF. The CDR3, as DNA: TGTGCCAGCAGCCAAGATGTGGCTAGAACTGAAGCTTTCTTT. The V and J genes are TRBV4-2 and TRBJ1-1; D is ambiguous. The CDR3 sequence is 14 residues long. V was shortened by 0 bases and J by 5 bases, with 10 bases between the two germline ends. Germline lookup yields CDR1 LGHNA and CDR2 YNFKEQ.

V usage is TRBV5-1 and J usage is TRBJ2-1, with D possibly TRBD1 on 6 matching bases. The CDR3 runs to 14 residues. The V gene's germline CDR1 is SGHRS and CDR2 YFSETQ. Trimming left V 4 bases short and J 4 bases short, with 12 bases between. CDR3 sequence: CASSEVRGYNEQFF. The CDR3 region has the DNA TGCGCCAGCAGCGAGGTCAGGGGTTACAATGAGCAGTTCTTC.

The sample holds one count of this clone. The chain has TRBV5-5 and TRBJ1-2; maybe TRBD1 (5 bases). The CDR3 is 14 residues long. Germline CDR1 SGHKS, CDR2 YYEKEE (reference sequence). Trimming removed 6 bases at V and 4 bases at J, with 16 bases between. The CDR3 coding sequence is TGTGCCAGCACCCGACCGGGGGTTGGCTATGGCTACACCTTC. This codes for CASTRPGVGYGYTF.

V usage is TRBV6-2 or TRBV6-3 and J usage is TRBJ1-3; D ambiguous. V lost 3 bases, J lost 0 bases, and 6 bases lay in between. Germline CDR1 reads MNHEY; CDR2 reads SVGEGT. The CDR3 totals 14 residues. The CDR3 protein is CASSYVSSGNTIYF. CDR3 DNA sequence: TGTGCCAGCAGTTATGTCAGCTCTGGAAACACCATATATTTT.

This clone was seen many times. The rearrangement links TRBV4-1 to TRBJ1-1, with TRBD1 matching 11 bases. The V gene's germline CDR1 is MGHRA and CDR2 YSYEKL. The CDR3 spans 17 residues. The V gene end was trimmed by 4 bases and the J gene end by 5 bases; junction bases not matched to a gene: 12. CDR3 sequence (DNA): TGCGCCAGCAGCCCTACTCCGGGACAGGGGGTTAATACTGAAGCTTTCTTT. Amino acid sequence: CASSPTPGQGVNTEAFF.

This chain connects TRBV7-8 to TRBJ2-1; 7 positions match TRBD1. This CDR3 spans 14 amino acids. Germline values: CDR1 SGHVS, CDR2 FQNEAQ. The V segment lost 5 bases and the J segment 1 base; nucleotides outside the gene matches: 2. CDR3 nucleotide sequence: TGTGCCAGCAGCCCGACAGGGTCCTACAATGAGCAGTTCTTC. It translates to CASSPTGSYNEQFF. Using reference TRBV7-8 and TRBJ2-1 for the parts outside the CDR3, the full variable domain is GAGVSQSPRYKVAKRGQDVALRCDPISGHVSLFWYQQALGQGPEFLTYFQNEAQLDKSGLPSDRFFAERPEGSVSTLKIQRTQQEDSAVYLCASSPTGSYNEQFFGPGTRLTVL.

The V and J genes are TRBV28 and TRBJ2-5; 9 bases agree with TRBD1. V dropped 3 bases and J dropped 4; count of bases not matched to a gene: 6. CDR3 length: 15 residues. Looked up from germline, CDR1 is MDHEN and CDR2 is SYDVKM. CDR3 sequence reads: CASSFPGTGTETQYF. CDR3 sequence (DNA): TGTGCCAGCAGTTTCCCCGGGACAGGGACAGAGACCCAGTACTTC.

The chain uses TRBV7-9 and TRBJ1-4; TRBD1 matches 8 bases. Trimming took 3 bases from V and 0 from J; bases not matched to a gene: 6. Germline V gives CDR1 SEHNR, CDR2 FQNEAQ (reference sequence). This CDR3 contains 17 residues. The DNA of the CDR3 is TGTGCCAGCAGCTTCCGGCAGGGGGCGGCAACTAATGAAAAACTGTTTTTT. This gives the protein CASSFRQGAATNEKLFF.

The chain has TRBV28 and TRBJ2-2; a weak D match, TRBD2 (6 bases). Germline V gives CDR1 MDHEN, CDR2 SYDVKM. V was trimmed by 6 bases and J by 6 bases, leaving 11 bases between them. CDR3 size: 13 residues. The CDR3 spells CASSGSMSGELFF. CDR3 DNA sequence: TGTGCCAGCAGCGGGAGCATGTCCGGGGAGCTGTTTTTT.

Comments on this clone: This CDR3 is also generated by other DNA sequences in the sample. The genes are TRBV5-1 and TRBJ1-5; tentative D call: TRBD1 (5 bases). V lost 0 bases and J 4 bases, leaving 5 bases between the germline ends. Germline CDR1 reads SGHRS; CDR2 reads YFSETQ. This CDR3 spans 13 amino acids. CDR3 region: CASSLAGNQPQHF. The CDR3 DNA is TGCGCCAGCAGCTTGGCAGGGAATCAGCCCCAGCATTTT.

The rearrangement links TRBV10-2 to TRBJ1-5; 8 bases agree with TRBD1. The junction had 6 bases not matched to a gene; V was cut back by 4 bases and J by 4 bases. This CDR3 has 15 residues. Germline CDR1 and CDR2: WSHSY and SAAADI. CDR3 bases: TGCGCCAGCAGTGGGGACAGGACTCCAAATCAGCCCCAGCATTTT. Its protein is CASSGDRTPNQPQHF.

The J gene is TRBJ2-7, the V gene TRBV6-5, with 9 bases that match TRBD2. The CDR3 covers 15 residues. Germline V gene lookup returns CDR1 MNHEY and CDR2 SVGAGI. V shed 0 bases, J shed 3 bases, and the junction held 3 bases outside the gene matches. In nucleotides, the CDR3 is TGTGCCAGCAGTTACTCTAGCGGGGGAATCTACGAGCAGTACTTC. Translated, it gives CASSYSSGGIYEQYF.

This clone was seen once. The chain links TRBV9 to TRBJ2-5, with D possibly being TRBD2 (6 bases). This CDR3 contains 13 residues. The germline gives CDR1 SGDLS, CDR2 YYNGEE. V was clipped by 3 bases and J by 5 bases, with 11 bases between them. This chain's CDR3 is CASSGGVAETQYF. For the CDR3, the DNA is TGTGCCAGCAGCGGGGGGGTGGCGGAGACCCAGTACTTC.

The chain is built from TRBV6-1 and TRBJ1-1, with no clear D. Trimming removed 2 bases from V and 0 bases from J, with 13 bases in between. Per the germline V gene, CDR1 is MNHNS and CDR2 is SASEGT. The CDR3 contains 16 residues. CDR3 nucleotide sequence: TGTGCCAGCAGTGAAAGGTATCAGGCGATGAACACTGAAGCTTTCTTT. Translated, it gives CASSERYQAMNTEAFF.

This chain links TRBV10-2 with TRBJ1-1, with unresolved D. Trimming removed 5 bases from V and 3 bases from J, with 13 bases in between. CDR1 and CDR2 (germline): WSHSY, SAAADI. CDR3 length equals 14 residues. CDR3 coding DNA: TGCGCCAGCAGTCGGGCGGGAATTGACACTGAAGCTTTCTTT. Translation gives CASSRAGIDTEAFF.

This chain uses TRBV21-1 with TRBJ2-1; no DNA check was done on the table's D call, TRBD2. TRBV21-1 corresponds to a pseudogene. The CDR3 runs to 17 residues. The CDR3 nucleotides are TGTGCCAGCAGCAAAGGAGGGGCGGGGGCTTACTACAATGAGCAGTTCTTC. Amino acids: CASSKGGAGAYYNEQFF.

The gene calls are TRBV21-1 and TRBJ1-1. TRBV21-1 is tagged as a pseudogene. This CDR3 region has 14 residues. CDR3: CASSQREGNTEAFF. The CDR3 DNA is TGTGCCAGCAGCCAGAGGGAGGGGAACACTGAAGCTTTCTTT.

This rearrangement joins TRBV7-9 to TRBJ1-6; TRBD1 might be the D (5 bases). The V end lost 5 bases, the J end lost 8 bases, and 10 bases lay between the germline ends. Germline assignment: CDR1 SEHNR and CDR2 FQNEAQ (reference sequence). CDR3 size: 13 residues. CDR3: CASSPIGDSPLHF. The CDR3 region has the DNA TGTGCCAGCAGCCCCATAGGGGATTCACCCCTCCACTTT.

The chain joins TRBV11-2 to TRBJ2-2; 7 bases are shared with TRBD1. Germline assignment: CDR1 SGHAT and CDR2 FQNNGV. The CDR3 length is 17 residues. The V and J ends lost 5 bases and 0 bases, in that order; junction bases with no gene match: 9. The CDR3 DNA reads TGTGCCAGCAGCCCCAGGCAAAGGGGGCCGAACACCGGGGAGCTGTTTTTT. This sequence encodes CASSPRQRGPNTGELFF.

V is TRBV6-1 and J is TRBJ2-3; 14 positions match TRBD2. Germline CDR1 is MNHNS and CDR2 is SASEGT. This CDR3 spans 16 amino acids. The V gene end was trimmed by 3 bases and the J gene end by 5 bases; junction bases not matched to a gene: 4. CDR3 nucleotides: TGTGCCAGCAGTGAGACTAGCGGGGGGGCCGTAGATACGCAGTATTTT. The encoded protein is CASSETSGGAVDTQYF.